This entry lists 21 T cell receptor beta chains sequenced from one sample in a study of shared clonotypes between healthy human individuals. Using immunoSEQ multiplex PCR, the repertoire was profiled, and TCRdb retains in-frame clones only, with some absent. The sample comprises roughly 2,000,000 clones, over 85% of which are singletons, and 1% to 1.5% rests with the top ten. Terminally differentiated effector memory CD45RA+ cells were left out of the naive CD8 fraction, which was CD45RO-negative and positively selected for CCR7. What was sequenced was naive CD8+ T cells sorted from blood. All receptors derive from a man in his late teens or twenties in good health.

The V and J genes are TRBV9 and TRBJ2-3, with 9 bases fitting TRBD2. This CDR3 has 16 residues. The ends lost 0 bases at V and 2 bases at J; junction bases unmatched: 4. Per the germline V gene, CDR1 is SGDLS and CDR2 is YYNGEE. In nucleotides, the CDR3 is TGTGCCAGCAGCGTAGGGCGGGAGGGCCCCACAGATACGCAGTATTTT. This translates into CASSVGREGPTDTQYF. The full variable domain, with the rest looked up from reference TRBV9 and TRBJ2-3, is DSGVTQTPKHLITATGQRVTLRCSPRSGDLSVYWYQQSLDQGLQFLIQYYNGEERAKGNILERFSAQQFPDLHSELNLSSLELGDSALYFCASSVGREGPTDTQYFGPGTRLTVL.

This clone was counted between two and nine times. The chain has TRBV4-1 and TRBJ1-5, with 8 bases identical to TRBD1. This CDR3 has 18 residues. The germline gives CDR1 MGHRA, CDR2 YSYEKL. V was pared by 3 bases and J by 4 bases, with 14 bases of the junction left unmatched. DNA of the CDR3: TGCGCCAGCAGCCACCGCCATACCGGACAGGGAGGAAATCAGCCCCAGCATTTT. Its translation is CASSHRHTGQGGNQPQHF.

The chain has TRBV4-3 and TRBJ2-7; 8 bases fit TRBD2. The CDR3 runs 16 residues. Germline V gives CDR1 LGHNA, CDR2 YSLEER. V lost 4 bases to trimming and J lost 4 bases; unmatched junction nucleotides: 12. CDR3 DNA sequence: TGCGCCAGCAGCCCCGAACCGTCGGGCGGGGGGTACGAGCAGTACTTC. Protein sequence: CASSPEPSGGGYEQYF.

Notes on this clone: This sample also contains other DNA sequences that code for the same CDR3. V and J are TRBV9 and TRBJ1-1; 8 nucleotides align to TRBD1. The trim removed 1 base at V and 8 bases at J, leaving 1 base unmatched. This CDR3 has 12 amino acids. The germline V gene encodes CDR1 SGDLS and CDR2 YYNGEE. CDR3 DNA sequence: TGTGCCAGCAGCGTATCAGGGGGCGAAGCTTTCTTT. This encodes CASSVSGGEAFF. Full variable domain (outside the CDR3, taken from reference TRBV9 and TRBJ1-1): DSGVTQTPKHLITATGQRVTLRCSPRSGDLSVYWYQQSLDQGLQFLIQYYNGEERAKGNILERFSAQQFPDLHSELNLSSLELGDSALYFCASSVSGGEAFFGQGTRLTVV.

V usage is TRBV5-1 and J usage is TRBJ2-2; tentatively, D is TRBD2 (5 bases). Germline CDR1 and CDR2: SGHRS and YFSETQ. The CDR3 spans 16 residues. V lost 2 bases, J lost 5 bases, and 16 bases lay in between. CDR3 in DNA: TGCGCCAGCAGCTTCGCAGGTCAACGGGAAACCGGGGAGCTGTTTTTT. Protein: CASSFAGQRETGELFF.

The rearrangement links TRBV11-2 to TRBJ2-2; D is ambiguous. V was trimmed by 5 bases and J by 3 bases, leaving 7 bases between them. The CDR3 totals 13 residues. Germline assignment: CDR1 SGHAT and CDR2 FQNNGV. The CDR3 is CASSQEYTGELFF. In DNA, the CDR3 is TGTGCCAGCAGCCAAGAATACACCGGGGAGCTGTTTTTT.

The gene calls are TRBV7-2 and TRBJ2-1; 7 bases agree with TRBD2. The CDR3 has 16 residues. With V trimmed by 1 base and J by 0 bases, 3 bases remained unmatched. Germline V lookup: CDR1 SGHTA, CDR2 FQGNSA. CDR3 nucleotides: TGTGCCAGCAGCTTAGTAGCTAGCGGCTCCTACAATGAGCAGTTCTTC. It translates to CASSLVASGSYNEQFF. Filled out from reference TRBV7-2 and TRBJ2-1, the complete variable domain reads GAGVSQSPSNKVTEKGKDVELRCDPISGHTALYWYRQSLGQGLEFLIYFQGNSAPDKSGLPSDRFSAERTGGSVSTLTIQRTQQEDSAVYLCASSLVASGSYNEQFFGPGTRLTVL.

On this clone: In the same sample, other DNA sequences code for this CDR3. The chain couples TRBV2 to TRBJ2-7, with D perhaps matching TRBD1 (6 bases). The CDR3 loop spans 13 amino acids. Trimming stripped 6 bases from V and 0 bases from J, with 9 bases between. The V gene's germline CDR1 is SNHLY and CDR2 FYNNEI. The CDR3 protein is CASRDSYSYEQYF. CDR3 DNA sequence: TGTGCCAGCAGGGACAGTTACTCCTACGAGCAGTACTTC.

Comment on this clone: The sample carries other DNA sequences with the same CDR3. This rearrangement joins TRBV7-9 to TRBJ2-2, with D possibly TRBD1 on 6 matching bases. The CDR3 totals 15 residues. The germline V gene has CDR1 SEHNR and CDR2 FQNEAQ (reference sequence). V dropped 3 bases and J dropped 0 bases, with 8 bases sitting between them. As DNA, the CDR3 is TGTGCCAGCAGCTTGGACAGCGCGAACACCGGGGAGCTGTTTTTT. It translates to CASSLDSANTGELFF.

This clone occurred a few times. The CDR3 DNA sequence: TGTGCCAGCAGCCCCTGGGACAGGAGCGGTTCACCCCTCCACTTT. Its translation is CASSPWDRSGSPLHF. The chain links TRBV6-1 to TRBJ1-6; TRBD1 matches at 8 bases. Per the germline V gene, CDR1 is MNHNS and CDR2 is SASEGT. The CDR3 totals 15 residues. The V segment lost 6 bases and the J segment 9 bases; nucleotides outside the gene matches: 10.

The chain uses TRBV6-6 and TRBJ2-1; perhaps TRBD2 as D (6 bases). The CDR3 sequence is 15 residues long. In germline, CDR1 is MNHNY, CDR2 SVGAGI (reference sequence). V was pared by 2 bases and J by 1 base, with 9 bases between. In DNA form, the CDR3 reads TGTGCCAGCAGTTACGGGGCGGGATCCTACAATGAGCAGTTCTTC. As protein: CASSYGAGSYNEQFF.

The genes are TRBV6-5 and TRBJ1-1; the D gene is possibly TRBD1 (6 bases). The germline V and J ends were trimmed by 6 bases and 4 bases, with 15 bases remaining between them. Germline CDR1 is MNHEY and CDR2 is SVGAGI. The CDR3 sequence is 14 residues long. Here the CDR3 DNA reads TGTGCCAGCAGGCCCCGCGGGGGCCTCACTGAAGCTTTCTTT. Amino acids: CASRPRGGLTEAFF.

The genes are TRBV10-3 and TRBJ2-7; D not certain. CDR1 is ENHRY, CDR2 SYGVKD, per germline. V shed 2 bases and J shed 0 bases, with 8 bases lying between them. The length of the CDR3 is 14 residues. The CDR3 bases are TGTGCCATCAGTGAGGAGGCCGACTCCTACGAGCAGTACTTC. Protein product: CAISEEADSYEQYF.

The rearrangement joins TRBV11-2 to TRBJ2-6; D remains ambiguous. Trimming removed 3 bases from V and 0 bases from J, with 15 bases in between. This CDR3 has 18 residues. Germline V CDR1 and CDR2: SGHAT, FQNNGV. Here the CDR3 reads CASSFRSPQFSGANVLTF. CDR3 bases: TGTGCCAGCAGCTTCCGGTCGCCACAGTTCTCTGGGGCCAACGTCCTGACTTTC. Filled out from reference TRBV11-2 and TRBJ2-6, the complete variable domain reads EAGVAQSPRYKIIEKRQSVAFWCNPISGHATLYWYQQILGQGPKLLIQFQNNGVVDDSQLPKDRFSAERLKGVDSTLKIQPAKLEDSAVYLCASSFRSPQFSGANVLTFGAGSRLTVL.

This chain connects TRBV5-1 to TRBJ2-1, with 12 bases lining up with TRBD1. There are 18 residues in the CDR3. With 3 bases clipped from V and 3 bases from J, the junction kept 10 bases outside the gene matches. CDR1 is SGHRS, CDR2 YFSETQ, per germline. The CDR3 coding sequence is TGCGCCAGCAGCTGGGACTCGGGACAGGGGGCGCACTACAATGAGCAGTTCTTC. This encodes CASSWDSGQGAHYNEQFF.

The chain carries TRBV9 and TRBJ2-4; perhaps TRBD2 as D (6 bases). CDR3 size: 11 residues. CDR1 SGDLS and CDR2 YYNGEE come from the germline V gene. The germline V and J ends were trimmed by 3 bases and 8 bases, with 6 bases remaining between them. CDR3 loop: CASSAGDIQYF. The CDR3 bases are TGTGCCAGCAGCGCGGGGGACATTCAGTACTTC. Using reference TRBV9 and TRBJ2-4 for the parts outside the CDR3, the full variable domain is DSGVTQTPKHLITATGQRVTLRCSPRSGDLSVYWYQQSLDQGLQFLIQYYNGEERAKGNILERFSAQQFPDLHSELNLSSLELGDSALYFCASSAGDIQYFGAGTRLSVL.

This clone was detected once. The chain recombines TRBV27 with TRBJ2-7; D might be TRBD2 (5 bases). Trimming took 5 bases from V and 3 from J, leaving 20 bases between them. Germline values: CDR1 MNHEY, CDR2 SMNVEV (reference sequence). The CDR3 contains 16 residues. CDR3: CASSKSWMTIFYEQYF. CDR3 nucleotide sequence: TGTGCCAGCAGTAAATCTTGGATGACTATTTTCTACGAGCAGTACTTC.

This clone was found once. The chain uses TRBV7-6 and TRBJ2-7; D is unclear. This CDR3 has 13 residues. Germline V lookup: CDR1 SGHVS, CDR2 FNYEAQ. V was cut by 1 base and J by 2 bases, with 6 bases left in between. The CDR3 here is CASSLDLAYEQYF. The CDR3 DNA reads as TGTGCCAGCAGCTTAGACCTGGCCTACGAGCAGTACTTC.

The chain recombines TRBV9 with TRBJ2-7; 8 bases match TRBD2. Germline V gives CDR1 SGDLS, CDR2 YYNGEE. V dropped 0 bases and J dropped 5; count of bases not matched to a gene: 13. This CDR3 is built from 17 residues. CDR3 sequence: CASSVASVQREPHEQYF. DNA for the CDR3: TGTGCCAGCAGCGTAGCTTCAGTGCAGCGGGAGCCCCACGAGCAGTACTTC.

V and J are TRBV4-1 and TRBJ2-7, with D perhaps TRBD2 (5 bases). The CDR3 has 14 amino acids. Germline CDR1 MGHRA, CDR2 YSYEKL. V was trimmed by 4 bases and J by 3 bases, leaving 13 bases between them. CDR3 loop: CASSLRVDLYEQYF. The CDR3 DNA sequence: TGCGCCAGCAGCCTGAGGGTAGACCTCTACGAGCAGTACTTC.

The chain joins TRBV7-2 to TRBJ1-4; maybe TRBD1 (6 bases). V lost 1 base to trimming and J lost 5 bases, with 11 bases between them. Germline loops: CDR1 SGHTA, CDR2 FQGNSA. The CDR3 runs 15 residues. The CDR3 DNA reads as TGTGCCAGCAGCTTAGTAGGGGGTCAAAATGAAAAACTGTTTTTT. Translated, it gives CASSLVGGQNEKLFF. The full variable domain, in which reference TRBV7-2 and TRBJ1-4 provide the parts outside the CDR3, is GAGVSQSPSNKVTEKGKDVELRCDPISGHTALYWYRQSLGQGLEFLIYFQGNSAPDKSGLPSDRFSAERTGGSVSTLTIQRTQQEDSAVYLCASSLVGGQNEKLFFGSGTQLSVL.